The 27 T cell receptor beta chains below all came from one sample that was sequenced in a study of blood T cell repertoires in COVID-19. The repertoire was sequenced with immunoSEQ multiplex PCR; TCRdb's copy has only in-frame clones and lacks some. This sample yields about 88,000 clones, of which roughly 86% are seen a single time; about 25% belongs to the top ten. Material: peripheral blood. The receptors derive from a human donor in a cohort sampled during active COVID-19.

The chain links TRBV3-1 (or the pseudogene TRBV3-2) to TRBJ2-5, with D possibly being TRBD1 (5 bases). Deletions cut 0 bases from V and 1 base from J, with 18 bases between. This CDR3 comprises 18 residues. Germline V gene lookup returns CDR1 LGHDT and CDR2 YNNKEL (reference sequence). CDR3 sequence: CASSQERPGFNGQETQYF. CDR3 nucleotides: TGTGCCAGCAGCCAAGAAAGACCAGGGTTTAATGGCCAAGAGACCCAGTACTTC.

The chain employs TRBV7-9 and TRBJ1-4; D is unclear. In germline, CDR1 is SEHNR, CDR2 FQNEAQ (reference sequence). This CDR3 comprises 15 residues. With 1 base removed from V and 2 bases from J, the gap between germline ends came to 8 bases. CDR3 in amino acids: CASSLDRGTNEKLFF. In DNA, the CDR3 is TGTGCCAGCAGCTTAGATCGGGGTACTAATGAAAAACTGTTTTTT.

The count of this clone is one. The chain employs TRBV5-1 and TRBJ1-2, with a possible D match to TRBD1 (5 bases). Germline assignment: CDR1 SGHRS and CDR2 YFSETQ. The length of the CDR3 is 15 residues. Deletions cut 0 bases from V and 2 bases from J, with 11 bases between. CDR3 nucleotides: TGCGCCAGCAGCTTGGGGATGACAGACAACTATGGCTACACCTTC. Translating it yields CASSLGMTDNYGYTF.

This chain connects TRBV2 to TRBJ1-2, with 7 bases matching TRBD1. CDR3 size: 14 residues. From germline, CDR1 is SNHLY and CDR2 FYNNEI. Trimming removed 4 bases from V and 8 bases from J; junction bases left unmatched: 10. The CDR3 nucleotides are TGTGCCAGCAGTGTCGGCCAGGGGGGAGGCGGCTACACCTTC. This gives the protein CASSVGQGGGGYTF.

The V and J genes are TRBV12-3 or TRBV12-4 and TRBJ2-1; D remains ambiguous. V lost 5 bases to trimming and J lost 13 bases, with 12 bases between them. The length of the CDR3 is 11 residues. CDR3 coding DNA: TGTGCCAGCAGTCCAACCAGTGAACAGTTCTTC. Translation: CASSPTSEQFF.

This chain joins TRBV6-5 and TRBJ2-3; TRBD2 is a possible D gene (5 bases). Germline CDR1 MNHEY, CDR2 SVGAGI. The CDR3 consists of 12 residues. Trimming took 7 bases from V and 5 from J, leaving 10 bases between them. In DNA form, the CDR3 reads TGTGCCAGCACTAGCCCCGGAGATACGCAGTATTTT. Protein: CASTSPGDTQYF.

DNA for the CDR3: TGTGCCAGCAGCCGGGCAGGGGGGACAACTAATGAAAAACTGTTTTTT. Translated: CASSRAGGTTNEKLFF. V is TRBV13 and J is TRBJ1-4; 7 positions match TRBD1. CDR3 length equals 16 residues. Trimming removed 5 bases from V and 0 bases from J; junction bases left unmatched: 6. In germline, CDR1 is PRHDT, CDR2 FYEKMQ (reference sequence).

The V gene is TRBV6-2 or TRBV6-3, the J gene TRBJ1-6; D remains unclear. This CDR3 region has 15 residues. CDR1 and CDR2 from the germline V gene are MNHEY and SVGEGT. V was trimmed by 0 bases and J by 0 bases, leaving 3 bases between them. The CDR3 bases are TGTGCCAGCAGTTACTCCGGCTCCTATAATTCACCCCTCCACTTT. This encodes CASSYSGSYNSPLHF.

V gene TRBV7-9 combines with J gene TRBJ2-1; 9 bases align to TRBD2. V lost 5 bases and J lost 7; bases outside the gene matches: 6. Germline V gene lookup returns CDR1 SEHNR and CDR2 FQNEAQ (reference sequence). This CDR3 comprises 14 residues. The CDR3 nucleotides are TGTGCCAGCAGCGGGCCGGGACTAGCTAATGAGCAGTTCTTC. This encodes CASSGPGLANEQFF.

The chain has TRBV11-3 and TRBJ2-3; D is unresolved. V lost 5 bases and J lost 1, with 13 bases in between. The CDR3 is 15 amino acids. Per germline, CDR1 SGHNT and CDR2 YENEEA. The CDR3 reads CASSPNALGTDTQYF. The CDR3 DNA reads as TGTGCCAGCAGCCCTAACGCGTTGGGCACAGATACGCAGTATTTT. The entire variable domain, with the rest obtained from reference TRBV11-3 and TRBJ2-3, is as follows: EAGVVQSPRYKIIEKKQPVAFWCNPISGHNTLYWYLQNLGQGPELLIRYENEEAVDDSQLPKDRFSAERLKGVDSTLKIQPAELGDSAVYLCASSPNALGTDTQYFGPGTRLTVL.

The genes are TRBV28 and TRBJ1-5; D is possibly TRBD1 (6 bases). The CDR3 sequence is 15 residues long. Germline CDR1 is MDHEN and CDR2 is SYDVKM. V lost 3 bases and J 2 bases, leaving 11 bases between the germline ends. The CDR3 protein is CASSFGGRGNQPQHF. The CDR3 DNA reads TGTGCCAGCAGTTTCGGGGGGCGAGGCAATCAGCCCCAGCATTTT.

The chain links TRBV7-8 to TRBJ2-5, with a tentative D call TRBD2 (6 bases). The germline V and J ends were trimmed by 0 bases and 5 bases, with 19 bases remaining between them. The germline V gene encodes CDR1 SGHVS and CDR2 FQNEAQ. CDR3 length: 17 amino acids. The CDR3 DNA reads as TGTGCCAGCAGCTTAGCGTTGCGGGACTCCCTTCGGGAGACCCAGTACTTC. This codes for CASSLALRDSLRETQYF.

Written as DNA, the CDR3 is TGTGCCAGCAGCTCCCCCAACCAAGAGACCCAGTACTTC. Translation: CASSSPNQETQYF. The chain links TRBV7-3 to TRBJ2-5; unclear D gene. V lost 4 bases, J lost 0 bases, and 6 bases lay in between. CDR1 is SGHTA and CDR2 is FQGTGA in the germline V gene. CDR3 length equals 13 residues.

V usage is TRBV5-1 and J usage is TRBJ2-5; TRBD2 matches 8 bases. CDR1 is SGHRS, CDR2 YFSETQ, per germline. The V and J ends lost 3 bases and 4 bases, in that order; junction bases with no gene match: 5. The CDR3 has 14 amino acids. DNA of the CDR3: TGCGCCAGCAGCTCCGGACGGGGGGGAGAGACCCAGTACTTC. Protein product: CASSSGRGGETQYF.

This clone was counted many times. V is TRBV19 and J is TRBJ1-5, with D possibly TRBD1 on 6 matching bases. Germline assignment: CDR1 LNHDA and CDR2 SQIVND (reference sequence). Trimming took 3 bases from V and 4 from J, leaving 10 bases between them. The CDR3 loop spans 14 amino acids. Here the CDR3 reads CASSIRGTNQPQHF. DNA for the CDR3: TGTGCCAGTAGTATCAGGGGTACGAATCAGCCCCAGCATTTT.

This clone has only a few counts. In the same sample, other DNA sequences code for this CDR3. V is TRBV27 and J is TRBJ2-5, with 8 positions matching TRBD2. The CDR3 totals 13 residues. V lost 8 bases and J lost 5; bases outside the gene matches: 7. The germline gives CDR1 MNHEY, CDR2 SMNVEV (reference sequence). CDR3 sequence reads: CASSRGGWETQYF. CDR3 sequence (DNA): TGTGCCAGCTCCCGGGGGGGATGGGAGACCCAGTACTTC.

The chain recombines TRBV2 with TRBJ2-2, with TRBD2 as a possible D gene (5 bases). Germline loops: CDR1 SNHLY, CDR2 FYNNEI. V lost 9 bases and J lost 4, with 12 bases in between. CDR3 length: 13 residues. The CDR3 reads CASGRGSTGELFF. CDR3 coding DNA: TGTGCCAGTGGCCGGGGATCCACCGGGGAGCTGTTTTTT.

Only one count was recorded for this clone. V gene TRBV14 combines with J gene TRBJ2-5; perhaps TRBD2 as D (5 bases). Germline V lookup: CDR1 SGHDN, CDR2 FVKESK. V shed 5 bases and J shed 5 bases, with 12 bases lying between them. This CDR3 is built from 13 residues. The DNA of the CDR3 is TGTGCCAGCAGCGCCCTAGCTTCTGAGACCCAGTACTTC. It specifies CASSALASETQYF.

The rearrangement links TRBV10-3 to TRBJ2-5; 8 bases map to TRBD1. After removal of 0 bases from V and 2 bases from J, the junction contained 5 bases not matched to a gene. The CDR3 consists of 16 residues. In germline, CDR1 is ENHRY, CDR2 SYGVKD. In DNA, the CDR3 is TGTGCCATCAGTGAGTCTCCAGGGGGCTTACAAGAGACCCAGTACTTC. Protein: CAISESPGGLQETQYF.

The table lists this clone with a count of one. The chain uses TRBV21-1 and TRBJ1-5; the table's D call of TRBD1 was not tested on the DNA. TRBV21-1 is tagged as a pseudogene. The CDR3 totals 15 residues. In DNA form, the CDR3 reads TGTGCCAGCAGGCACTGGGACAGACCTAATCAGCCCCAGCATTTT. The encoded protein is CASRHWDRPNQPQHF.

The chain is built from TRBV18 and TRBJ2-7; the match to TRBD1 covers 9 bases. The CDR3 has 15 residues. The junction had 8 bases not matched to a gene; V was cut back by 3 bases and J by 5 bases. Germline V gene sequence: CDR1 KGHSH, CDR2 LQKENI. CDR3 amino acids: CASSPPGTGINEQYF. Here the CDR3 DNA reads TGTGCCAGCTCACCGCCCGGGACAGGGATCAACGAGCAGTACTTC.

The chain combines TRBV3-1 (or the pseudogene TRBV3-2) with TRBJ1-2; TRBD1 matches 7 bases. The CDR3 contains 14 residues. The V and J ends lost 4 bases and 2 bases, in that order; junction bases with no gene match: 4. The V gene's germline CDR1 is LGHDT and CDR2 YNNKEL (reference sequence). CDR3 sequence reads: CASSRDSLNYGYTF. The CDR3 nucleotides are TGTGCCAGCAGCCGGGACAGCCTGAACTATGGCTACACCTTC.

This chain connects TRBV4-3 to TRBJ2-6, with 12 nucleotides matching TRBD1. From germline, CDR1 is LGHNA and CDR2 YSLEER. After removal of 1 base from V and 3 bases from J, the junction contained 10 bases not matched to a gene. The CDR3 totals 20 residues. The CDR3 region is CASSQALPGQGAVGANVLTF. The DNA of the CDR3 is TGCGCCAGCAGCCAAGCATTGCCGGGACAGGGGGCTGTTGGGGCCAACGTCCTGACTTTC.

The V and J genes are TRBV13 and TRBJ2-5, with D perhaps matching TRBD1 (5 bases). This CDR3 is 12 amino acids long. Trimming stripped 2 bases from V and 7 bases from J, with 8 bases between. Germline CDR1 PRHDT, CDR2 FYEKMQ (reference sequence). The CDR3 protein is CASSLWQGTQYF. The DNA for the CDR3 is TGTGCCAGCAGCTTATGGCAGGGGACCCAGTACTTC.

The chain recombines TRBV6-5 with TRBJ1-2; D unresolved. The CDR3 spans 12 residues. Germline V gives CDR1 MNHEY, CDR2 SVGAGI. V was pared by 6 bases and J by 7 bases, with 12 bases between. The CDR3 loop reads CASSPPPGGYTF. As DNA, the CDR3 is TGTGCCAGCAGCCCCCCGCCCGGTGGCTACACCTTC.

This clone was seen more than once but under ten times. J is TRBJ1-3 and V is TRBV5-5; D ambiguous. Deletions cut 2 bases from V and 0 bases from J, with 15 bases between. This CDR3 is built from 17 residues. Germline CDR1 reads SGHKS; CDR2 reads YYEKEE (reference sequence). CDR3 DNA: TGTGCCAGCAGCTTAATCCTTTCGGGAAACTCTGGAAACACCATATATTTT. This translates into CASSLILSGNSGNTIYF. Full variable domain (rest looked up from reference TRBV5-5 and TRBJ1-3): DAGVTQSPTHLIKTRGQQVTLRCSPISGHKSVSWYQQVLGQGPQFIFQYYEKEERGRGNFPDRFSARQFPNYSSELNVNALLLGDSALYLCASSLILSGNSGNTIYFGEGSWLTVV.

There are a few counts of this clone. The chain uses TRBV12-3 or TRBV12-4 and TRBJ1-6; D call uncertain. Trimming removed 3 bases at V and 7 bases at J, with 7 bases between. The CDR3 totals 13 residues. The CDR3 spells CASSLGRNSPLHF. The CDR3 nucleotides are TGTGCCAGCAGTTTGGGCAGAAATTCACCCCTCCACTTT.